In this sample, the clone carrying this T cell receptor beta chain turned up many times. Its antigen is unidentified. The data were obtained in a study of early T cells in non-severe SARS-CoV-2 infection. Study-level information: Sequencing targeted bulk RNA from unsorted whole blood, leaving chains unpaired.

Study-wide points: Lookups in VDJdb leaned toward anti-spike CD8 responses and missed private and CD4 specificities.

Germline loops: CDR1 MDHEN, CDR2 SYDVKM. CDR3 length: 19 amino acids. The trim removed 4 bases at V and 2 bases at J, leaving 14 bases unmatched. Molecules of cDNA were individually given unique molecular identifiers that were attached to them. TCRdb re-analysed the 5' RACE reads in MiXCR, keeping a single row per CDR3 protein. The top ten clones hold about 9.2% of a sample with roughly 48,000 distinct CDR3 sequences, 7% to 9% of them seen once. This TCR derives from an adult who was a healthcare worker with PCR-confirmed SARS-CoV-2 infection or an uninfected control (not recorded which). This chain uses TRBV28 with TRBJ2-1; TRBD2 matches 10 bases. The sample was whole blood. CDR3 coding DNA: TGTGCCAGCAGTTCCCGGACAGGAAGGACTAGCGGAACCTACAATGAGCAGTTCTTC. Its protein product is CASSSRTGRTSGTYNEQFF.